Presented here are 15 T cell receptor beta chains from one specimen sequenced in a study of neurological immune-mediated disorders. Time point meaning: longitudinal time-point 1 (baseline). From the 5' RACE reads, TCRdb called clonotypes with MiXCR, one entry per CDR3 protein. Of 70,000 to 75,000 distinct CDR3 sequences in the sample, roughly 15% are singletons; the top ten hold approximately 4.2%. Sequencing used PBMCs. The source is a female donor with HTLV-1-associated myelopathy (HAM/TSP).

This clonotype was seen ten or more times. The chain uses TRBV28 and TRBJ1-5; a possible D gene is TRBD1 (5 bases). The V gene's germline CDR1 is MDHEN and CDR2 SYDVKM. V was pared by 7 bases and J by 3 bases, with 31 bases between. The CDR3 totals 20 residues. The CDR3, as DNA: TGTGCCAGCATTCCCTCTTTGCCCTACAAGGGGCAGGGAAACAATCAGCCCCAGCATTTT. Translating gives CASIPSLPYKGQGNNQPQHF.

This clonotype was found many times. The rearrangement links TRBV20-1 to TRBJ2-7, with D perhaps being TRBD1 or TRBD2 (5 bases each). Germline lookup yields CDR1 DFQATT and CDR2 SNEGSKA (reference sequence). The CDR3 is 16 residues long. Trimming stripped 0 bases from V and 3 bases from J, with 18 bases between. CDR3 nucleotides: TGCAGTGCTAGAGATAGGAGAGGGGTAGGCCTCTACGAGCAGTACTTC. This gives the protein CSARDRRGVGLYEQYF.

This clonotype has a count of ten or more. The V call is TRBV25-1, the J call TRBJ1-4; no firm D call. The CDR3 is made up of 17 amino acids. Germline CDR1 is MGHDK and CDR2 is SYGVNS. V lost 5 bases and J lost 0, with 16 bases in between. The CDR3 region is CASSYQAGHATNEKLFF. Here the CDR3 DNA reads TGTGCCAGCAGTTACCAAGCGGGTCATGCAACTAATGAAAAACTGTTTTTT. Supplemented by reference TRBV25-1 and TRBJ1-4, the full variable domain reads EADIYQTPRYLVIGTGKKITLECSQTMGHDKMYWYQQDPGMELHLIHYSYGVNSTEKGDLSSESTVSRIRTEHFPLTLESARPSHTSQYLCASSYQAGHATNEKLFFGSGTQLSVL.

This clonotype has a count of ten or more. The chain uses TRBV5-1 and TRBJ2-3; unclear D gene. Germline CDR1 reads SGHRS; CDR2 reads YFSETQ. Trimming took 0 bases from V and 2 from J, leaving 4 bases between them. This CDR3 spans 13 amino acids. Written as DNA, the CDR3 is TGCGCCAGCAGCTTGGGGGCCACAGATACGCAGTATTTT. It codes for CASSLGATDTQYF.

Regarding this clonotype: Given a much more abundant clone one base away, this may be a read error. The chain employs TRBV2 and TRBJ1-2; possibly TRBD1 for D (6 bases). Trimming took off 9 bases at V and 6 bases at J, with 14 bases between the two ends. The CDR3 runs 12 residues. Germline lookup yields CDR1 SNHLY and CDR2 FYNNEI. CDR3 sequence: CARTERGDGYTF. The CDR3 DNA reads as TGTGCCAGAACCGAAAGGGGGGATGGCTACACCTTC.

This clonotype was recorded at least ten times. This chain uses TRBV5-1 with TRBJ2-1; D call uncertain. This CDR3 comprises 15 residues. CDR1 SGHRS and CDR2 YFSETQ come from the germline V gene. V was pared by 1 base and J by 0 bases, with 8 bases between. The CDR3 sequence is CASSLSLSSYNEQFF. The CDR3 DNA follows: TGCGCCAGCAGCTTGTCCCTGAGCTCCTACAATGAGCAGTTCTTC.

In its sample, this clonotype was seen many times. The chain is built from TRBV12-3 or TRBV12-4 and TRBJ1-2; D unresolved. Deletions cut 6 bases from V and 8 bases from J, with 16 bases between. The CDR3 consists of 13 residues. The CDR3 loop reads CASRSQGREGYTF. The DNA of the CDR3 is TGTGCCAGCAGGTCTCAAGGACGGGAAGGCTACACCTTC.

This clonotype showed up many times. V is TRBV11-2 and J is TRBJ2-1; 11 bases align to TRBD2. The junction had 12 bases not matched to a gene; V was cut back by 4 bases and J by 13 bases. The CDR3 contains 15 residues. Germline-derived CDR1 and CDR2 are SGHAT and FQNNGV. CDR3 amino acids: CASSSLAGGPRGQFF. For the CDR3, the DNA is TGTGCCAGCAGCTCTTTAGCGGGGGGGCCTCGGGGACAGTTCTTC.

The table lists this clonotype with many counts. The genes are TRBV5-5 and TRBJ2-5, with D possibly being TRBD1 (5 bases). The CDR3 extends over 13 amino acids. CDR1 SGHKS and CDR2 YYEKEE come from the germline V gene (reference sequence). V lost 1 base and J 3 bases, leaving 7 bases between the germline ends. CDR3 in amino acids: CASSLLGEETQYF. The CDR3, as DNA: TGTGCCAGCAGCTTGTTAGGGGAAGAGACCCAGTACTTC. Filled out from reference TRBV5-5 and TRBJ2-5, the complete variable domain reads DAGVTQSPTHLIKTRGQQVTLRCSPISGHKSVSWYQQVLGQGPQFIFQYYEKEERGRGNFPDRFSARQFPNYSSELNVNALLLGDSALYLCASSLLGEETQYFGPGTRLLVL.

This clonotype showed up many times. This chain connects TRBV4-1 to TRBJ2-1; D remains ambiguous. In germline, CDR1 is MGHRA, CDR2 YSYEKL. The CDR3 consists of 14 residues. Trimming stripped 4 bases from V and 1 base from J, with 8 bases between. Here the CDR3 DNA reads TGCGCCAGCAGCCTGGGGTTTTCCTACAATGAGCAGTTCTTC. Translation: CASSLGFSYNEQFF.

The rearrangement joins TRBV4-1 to TRBJ2-3; D is possibly TRBD1 (6 bases). The CDR3 has 17 amino acids. The germline V gene has CDR1 MGHRA and CDR2 YSYEKL. V was shortened by 3 bases and J by 0 bases, with 16 bases between the two germline ends. CDR3 coding DNA: TGCGCCAGCAGCCAGCCCCCACAGGGCTCTAGCACAGATACGCAGTATTTT. Protein product: CASSQPPQGSSTDTQYF.

This clonotype was seen a few times. V is TRBV7-9 and J is TRBJ2-3, with a weak D call TRBD1 (6 bases). V was shortened by 5 bases and J by 8 bases, with 11 bases between the two germline ends. CDR1 and CDR2 (germline): SEHNR, FQNEAQ (reference sequence). The CDR3 runs 12 residues. In DNA, the CDR3 is TGTGCCAGCAGCGGACAGCATCTTACGCAGTATTTT. This sequence encodes CASSGQHLTQYF. The variable domain in full, with the rest retrieved from reference TRBV7-9 and TRBJ2-3, is DTGVSQNPRHKITKRGQNVTFRCDPISEHNRLYWYRQTLGQGPEFLTYFQNEAQLEKSRLLSDRFSAERPKGSFSTLEIQRTEQGDSAMYLCASSGQHLTQYFGPGTRLTVL.

This clonotype was observed many times. In nucleotides, the CDR3 is TGTGCCAGCATAGACCGGACTCCCAGCACAGATACGCAGTATTTT. It is translated as CASIDRTPSTDTQYF. The chain recombines TRBV28 with TRBJ2-3; TRBD2 might be the D (5 bases). Germline V lookup: CDR1 MDHEN, CDR2 SYDVKM. This CDR3 spans 15 amino acids. The V and J ends lost 7 bases and 0 bases respectively, with 14 bases between them.

This clonotype was observed many times. The chain combines TRBV20-1 with TRBJ2-3; D perhaps matches TRBD1 (6 bases). CDR3 length equals 14 residues. Trimming pared 0 bases from V and 3 bases from J, leaving 10 bases between. Germline CDR1 reads DFQATT; CDR2 reads SNEGSKA (reference sequence). The CDR3 reads CSARDHQGTDTQYF. The CDR3 DNA is TGCAGTGCTAGAGACCATCAGGGGACAGATACGCAGTATTTT.

There are many counts of this clonotype. The rearrangement joins TRBV12-3 or TRBV12-4 to TRBJ2-1; no clear D gene. V lost 2 bases, J lost 5 bases, and 7 bases lay in between. The CDR3 length is 13 residues. This CDR3 reads CASSLLGDNEQFF. CDR3 coding DNA: TGTGCCAGCAGTTTACTTGGGGACAATGAGCAGTTCTTC.